Following are 20 T cell receptor beta chains from one sample sequenced in a study of OX40 agonist ivuxolimab in advanced cancers. Clones were sequenced by immunoSEQ multiplex PCR, and TCRdb holds only the in-frame ones, with some missing. The table includes 60,000 or so clones, approximately 86% detected once. The sequencing here drew on CD4+ or CD8+ T cells sorted from blood, taken in a trial of the OX40 agonist ivuxolimab. All receptors derive from an adult with an advanced solid tumor such as melanoma, head and neck, liver or kidney cancer.

The CDR3 reads CASSDPGGDFGNEQFF. CDR3 DNA sequence: TGTGCCAGTAGTGATCCTGGGGGGGATTTTGGAAATGAGCAGTTCTTC. This chain uses TRBV19 with TRBJ2-1; TRBD2 matches at 7 bases. Per the germline V gene, CDR1 is LNHDA and CDR2 is SQIVND (reference sequence). J gave up 7 bases and V 5 bases, and 14 bases lay outside the gene matches. This CDR3 spans 16 amino acids.

This clone was seen a single time. The chain uses TRBV5-1 and TRBJ2-7; 8 bases fit TRBD2. The V segment lost 1 base and the J segment 7 bases; nucleotides outside the gene matches: 10. Germline CDR1 is SGHRS and CDR2 is YFSETQ. The CDR3 loop spans 15 amino acids. The CDR3 sequence: CASSLRTSSPGEQYF. Written as DNA, the CDR3 is TGCGCCAGCAGCTTGAGGACTAGCTCCCCGGGGGAGCAGTACTTC.

The V gene is TRBV5-8, the J gene TRBJ1-5; 7 bases agree with TRBD1. The germline gives CDR1 SGHTS, CDR2 YDEGEE. J was trimmed by 4 bases and V by 3 bases; bases with no gene match: 7. This CDR3 is 15 amino acids long. The CDR3 loop reads CASSYTGAGNQPQHF. The DNA for the CDR3 is TGTGCCAGCAGCTATACAGGGGCGGGTAATCAGCCCCAGCATTTT.

V gene TRBV5-6 combines with J gene TRBJ2-1, with 11 bases that match TRBD2. Germline V CDR1 and CDR2: SGHDT, YYEEEE. The CDR3 has 14 residues. V was clipped by 4 bases and J by 10 bases; unmatched bases: 7. The CDR3 nucleotides read TGTGCCAGCAGCGAAGGGCGACTAGCGGGAGAGCAGTTCTTC. Its protein product is CASSEGRLAGEQFF.

V usage is TRBV28 and J usage is TRBJ1-2, with a tentative D call TRBD1 (6 bases). Germline values: CDR1 MDHEN, CDR2 SYDVKM. Trimming pared 6 bases from V and 7 bases from J, leaving 12 bases between. This CDR3 is 12 amino acids long. The CDR3 spells CASSSQGGGYTF. The CDR3 region has the DNA TGTGCCAGCAGCTCACAGGGAGGTGGCTACACCTTC.

V and J are TRBV5-1 and TRBJ1-4; D unclear. Per germline, CDR1 SGHRS and CDR2 YFSETQ. The V gene lost 3 bases and the J gene lost 0 bases, with 9 bases spanning the gap. The CDR3 spans 15 residues. CDR3 nucleotides: TGCGCCAGCAGCTCCGACGGTCCAACTAATGAAAAACTGTTTTTT. The encoded protein is CASSSDGPTNEKLFF.

The chain combines TRBV28 with TRBJ1-4; 10 bases align to TRBD1. Trimming took 5 bases from V and 8 from J; bases not matched to a gene: 5. Germline CDR1 is MDHEN and CDR2 is SYDVKM. The CDR3 is made up of 14 amino acids. The CDR3 nucleotides read TGTGCCAGCAGTCGACAGGGGGCACGGGAAAAACTGTTTTTT. Its protein is CASSRQGAREKLFF.

The DNA of the CDR3 is TGTGCCAGCAGCTCAACCGGGACAACCGACTCCTACGAGCAGTACTTC. As protein: CASSSTGTTDSYEQYF. This chain uses TRBV5-5 with TRBJ2-7, with a weak D call TRBD1 (6 bases). The CDR3 is 16 amino acids. V was clipped by 3 bases and J by 0 bases, with 16 bases between them. Germline V gene lookup returns CDR1 SGHKS and CDR2 YYEKEE (reference sequence).

The CDR3 protein is CSASRAEQYF. DNA of the CDR3: TGCAGTGCTAGCCGGGCCGAGCAGTACTTC. V is TRBV20-1 and J is TRBJ2-7; D uncertain. Germline CDR1 DFQATT, CDR2 SNEGSKA (reference sequence). V was pared by 3 bases and J by 6 bases, with 6 bases between. CDR3 length equals 10 residues.

The rearrangement uses TRBV10-1 and TRBJ2-3, with no clear D. Germline loops: CDR1 WNHNN, CDR2 SYGVQD (reference sequence). This CDR3 is built from 13 residues. Trimming took off 7 bases at V and 1 base at J, with 9 bases between the two ends. The CDR3 DNA follows: TGCGCCAGCATGGGCCCTGGCACAGATACGCAGTATTTT. Encoded protein: CASMGPGTDTQYF.

This clone was counted between two and nine times. The chain carries TRBV7-8 and TRBJ2-7; D uncertain. The CDR3 totals 13 residues. Trimming shortened V by 8 bases and J by 3 bases, and 14 bases separated the two germline ends. CDR1 and CDR2 from the germline V gene are SGHVS and FQNEAQ. The CDR3 DNA reads as TGTGCCAGCCATTCCCAAGGTATCTACGAGCAGTACTTC. This gives the protein CASHSQGIYEQYF.

The CDR3 here is CASSPGTSGIYEQFF. The CDR3 nucleotides read TGCGCCAGCAGCCCCGGGACTAGCGGGATCTATGAGCAGTTCTTC. The chain carries TRBV5-1 and TRBJ2-1, with TRBD2 identical over 13 bases. In germline, CDR1 is SGHRS, CDR2 YFSETQ. Germline trimming cut 4 bases from V and 8 bases from J; bases unmatched to any gene: 6. The CDR3 is 15 residues long.

The genes are TRBV6-5 and TRBJ2-1; D might be TRBD1 or TRBD2, each matching 7 bases. Germline loops: CDR1 MNHEY, CDR2 SVGAGI. CDR3 length: 13 amino acids. V lost 2 bases, J lost 9 bases, and 11 bases lay in between. The CDR3 nucleotides read TGTGCCAGCAGTTACGGGAGGGGGCTTGAGCAGTTCTTC. Translated, it gives CASSYGRGLEQFF.

The genes are TRBV5-1 and TRBJ2-1; D is perhaps TRBD1 (6 bases). The ends were cut back, 5 bases at V and 0 bases at J, with 15 bases in the middle. Germline loops: CDR1 SGHRS, CDR2 YFSETQ. The CDR3 totals 16 residues. This chain's CDR3 is CASRSRQESSYNEQFF. The CDR3 DNA sequence: TGCGCCAGCAGATCGAGACAGGAAAGCTCCTACAATGAGCAGTTCTTC.

The J gene is TRBJ1-5, the V gene TRBV6-1, with 9 bases aligning to TRBD1. The CDR3 covers 13 residues. Per the germline V gene, CDR1 is MNHNS and CDR2 is SASEGT. Trimming removed 8 bases from V and 4 bases from J; junction bases left unmatched: 3. The CDR3 is CASDRGLNQPQHF. The DNA of the CDR3 is TGTGCCAGCGACAGGGGGTTGAATCAGCCCCAGCATTTT.

The chain employs TRBV2 and TRBJ2-2; the D is unclear. With 5 bases removed from V and 6 bases from J, the gap between germline ends came to 19 bases. CDR3 length equals 16 residues. Germline lookup yields CDR1 SNHLY and CDR2 FYNNEI. The CDR3 is CASSQDVPGGPGELFF. DNA for the CDR3: TGTGCCAGCAGTCAAGACGTACCGGGCGGACCCGGGGAGCTGTTTTTT.

The chain is built from TRBV5-1 and TRBJ2-2; 16 positions match TRBD2. The length of the CDR3 is 19 residues. After removal of 4 bases from V and 0 bases from J, the junction contained 6 bases not matched to a gene. Looked up from germline, CDR1 is SGHRS and CDR2 is YFSETQ. The CDR3 spells CASSPGLAGGGTNTGELFF. The DNA of the CDR3 is TGCGCCAGCAGCCCGGGACTAGCGGGAGGGGGTACGAACACCGGGGAGCTGTTTTTT.

The chain carries TRBV7-2 and TRBJ2-3; D assignment may be TRBD1 or TRBD2 (5 bases each). Trimming removed 5 bases from V and 0 bases from J, with 21 bases in between. Looked up from germline, CDR1 is SGHTA and CDR2 is FQGNSA. There are 18 residues in the CDR3. The CDR3 is CASSQPRGQGASTDTQYF. For the CDR3, the DNA is TGTGCCAGCAGCCAACCCCGGGGCCAAGGTGCTAGCACAGATACGCAGTATTTT. Complete variable domain (other parts from reference TRBV7-2 and TRBJ2-3): GAGVSQSPSNKVTEKGKDVELRCDPISGHTALYWYRQSLGQGLEFLIYFQGNSAPDKSGLPSDRFSAERTGGSVSTLTIQRTQQEDSAVYLCASSQPRGQGASTDTQYFGPGTRLTVL.

V is TRBV5-1 and J is TRBJ1-6; D gene ambiguous. Trimming shortened V by 0 bases and J by 6 bases, and 16 bases separated the two germline ends. The V gene's germline CDR1 is SGHRS and CDR2 YFSETQ. The CDR3 extends over 17 amino acids. The CDR3 nucleotides are TGCGCCAGCAGCTTGGAGGCAGGACGTAGGTTTAATTCACCCCTCCACTTT. It is translated as CASSLEAGRRFNSPLHF. The full variable domain, rest sourced from reference TRBV5-1 and TRBJ1-6, is KAGVTQTPRYLIKTRGQQVTLSCSPISGHRSVSWYQQTPGQGLQFLFEYFSETQRNKGNFPGRFSGRQFSNSRSEMNVSTLELGDSALYLCASSLEAGRRFNSPLHFGNGTRLTVT.

This chain joins TRBV9 and TRBJ1-1; 7 bases align to TRBD1. The germline gives CDR1 SGDLS, CDR2 YYNGEE. V lost 4 bases and J lost 2; bases outside the gene matches: 5. The CDR3 loop spans 14 amino acids. The CDR3 loop reads CASSSRGGNTEAFF. CDR3 coding DNA: TGTGCCAGCAGCTCCAGGGGGGGCAACACTGAAGCTTTCTTT.